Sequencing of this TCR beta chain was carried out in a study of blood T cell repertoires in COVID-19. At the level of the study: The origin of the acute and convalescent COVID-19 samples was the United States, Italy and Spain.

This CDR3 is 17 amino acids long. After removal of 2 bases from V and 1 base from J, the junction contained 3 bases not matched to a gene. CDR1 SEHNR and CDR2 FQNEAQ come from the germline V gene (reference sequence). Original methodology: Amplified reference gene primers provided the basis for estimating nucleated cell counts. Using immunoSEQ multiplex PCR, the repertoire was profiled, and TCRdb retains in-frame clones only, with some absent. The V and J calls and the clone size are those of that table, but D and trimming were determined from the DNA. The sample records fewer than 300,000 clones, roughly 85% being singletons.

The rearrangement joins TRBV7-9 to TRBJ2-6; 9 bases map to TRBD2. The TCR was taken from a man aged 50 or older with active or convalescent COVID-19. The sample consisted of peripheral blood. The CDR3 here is CASSLQSGRSGANVLTF. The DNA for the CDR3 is TGTGCCAGCAGCTTACAAAGCGGGAGGTCTGGGGCCAACGTCCTGACTTTC. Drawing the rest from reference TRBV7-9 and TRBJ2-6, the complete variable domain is DTGVSQNPRHKITKRGQNVTFRCDPISEHNRLYWYRQTLGQGPEFLTYFQNEAQLEKSRLLSDRFSAERPKGSFSTLEIQRTEQGDSAMYLCASSLQSGRSGANVLTFGAGSRLTVL.